Shown below are 23 T cell receptor beta chains from a single sample sequenced in a study of blood T cell repertoires in COVID-19. The protocol was immunoSEQ multiplex PCR, while the TCRdb copy is restricted to in-frame clones and leaves out a portion. This sample has about 300,000 clones, with roughly 90% found just once. Sequenced input: PBMCs or T cells enriched from blood (not recorded which). The source of these receptors is a woman aged 45-59 years who had been exposed to COVID-19.

This sequence joins TRBV28 and TRBJ2-5; TRBD2 matches at 12 bases. Germline loops: CDR1 MDHEN, CDR2 SYDVKM. J lost 5 bases, V lost 3 bases, and 7 bases had no gene match. The CDR3 contains 16 residues. CDR3 sequence (DNA): TGTGCCAGCAGTTTGTCTAGCGGGGGGGCCTGGGAGACCCAGTACTTC. It encodes CASSLSSGGAWETQYF.

As for this clone: At the DNA level, this CDR3 is encoded by other sequences in the same sample as well. The chain links TRBV5-6 to TRBJ1-6; D might be TRBD1 (5 bases). This CDR3 has 14 amino acids. Germline V gene lookup returns CDR1 SGHDT and CDR2 YYEEEE. V was shortened by 0 bases and J by 7 bases, with 8 bases between the two germline ends. In DNA, the CDR3 is TGTGCCAGCAGCTTGGGACAGCGAAATTCACCCCTCCACTTT. Translated: CASSLGQRNSPLHF.

The V call is TRBV6-5, the J call TRBJ1-2; TRBD1 matches at 7 bases. Losses at the gene ends were 8 bases for V and 5 bases for J; bases not matched to a gene: 11. In germline, CDR1 is MNHEY, CDR2 SVGAGI. The CDR3 is made up of 14 amino acids. CDR3 DNA: TGTGCCAGCCGCGGAGGGGGCGCTTTTTATGGCTACACCTTC. Its translation: CASRGGGAFYGYTF.

V gene TRBV5-1 combines with J gene TRBJ2-4, with D maybe TRBD1 (5 bases). Looked up from germline, CDR1 is SGHRS and CDR2 is YFSETQ. The CDR3 loop spans 14 amino acids. Trimming stripped 0 bases from V and 2 bases from J, with 6 bases between. The DNA for the CDR3 is TGCGCCAGCAGCTTGGAGGGGTCCAAAAACATTCAGTACTTC. This translates into CASSLEGSKNIQYF. The full variable domain, in which reference TRBV5-1 and TRBJ2-4 provide the parts outside the CDR3, is KAGVTQTPRYLIKTRGQQVTLSCSPISGHRSVSWYQQTPGQGLQFLFEYFSETQRNKGNFPGRFSGRQFSNSRSEMNVSTLELGDSALYLCASSLEGSKNIQYFGAGTRLSVL.

The chain carries TRBV5-1 and TRBJ1-2, with TRBD1 as a possible D gene (6 bases). Trimming pared 0 bases from V and 0 bases from J, leaving 21 bases between. Germline V CDR1 and CDR2: SGHRS, YFSETQ. This CDR3 spans 19 amino acids. The DNA of the CDR3 is TGCGCCAGCAGCTTGGGTCCTGCCTTCACAGGGAAGTCTAACTATGGCTACACCTTC. Its translation is CASSLGPAFTGKSNYGYTF.

This clone was counted only a few times. Here the CDR3 DNA reads TGTGCCAGCAGTTCCCCAGACAACTCCTACGAGCAGTACTTC. Its protein is CASSSPDNSYEQYF. V and J are TRBV7-9 and TRBJ2-7; D gene unclear. The CDR3 is made up of 14 amino acids. The V gene's germline CDR1 is SEHNR and CDR2 FQNEAQ (reference sequence). Trimming removed 6 bases at V and 0 bases at J, with 12 bases between.

The rearrangement links TRBV7-9 to TRBJ2-2; the D gene is possibly TRBD1 (6 bases). The CDR3 spans 15 residues. V lost 1 base to trimming and J lost 7 bases, with 13 bases between them. Germline V CDR1 and CDR2: SEHNR, FQNEAQ (reference sequence). DNA of the CDR3: TGTGCCAGCAGCTTAGTAACACAGGGAAGCGGGGAGCTGTTTTTT. Encoded protein: CASSLVTQGSGELFF.

The chain employs TRBV3-1 (or the pseudogene TRBV3-2) and TRBJ1-2; D is unresolved. CDR1 and CDR2 (germline): LGHDT, YNNKEL (reference sequence). V gave up 4 bases and J gave up 6 bases, with 18 bases separating them. The CDR3 runs 15 residues. In DNA form, the CDR3 reads TGTGCCAGCAGCCGGGCACTTGCCAGGCCGGATGGCTACACCTTC. It yields the protein CASSRALARPDGYTF.

This clone was counted only a few times. The J gene is TRBJ1-6, the V gene TRBV19; no reliable D call. Trimming removed 6 bases at V and 12 bases at J, with 12 bases between. CDR3 length equals 12 residues. CDR1 is LNHDA, CDR2 SQIVND, per germline (reference sequence). The CDR3 here is CASSGNLKPLHF. For the CDR3, the DNA is TGTGCCAGTAGCGGGAACCTGAAACCCCTCCACTTT.

This chain uses TRBV19 with TRBJ2-7; D call uncertain. The germline V gene encodes CDR1 LNHDA and CDR2 SQIVND (reference sequence). The CDR3 has 12 residues. V was shortened by 3 bases and J by 2 bases, with 5 bases between the two germline ends. CDR3 in amino acids: CASSMVAYEQYF. The CDR3 DNA is TGTGCCAGTAGTATGGTAGCCTACGAGCAGTACTTC.

The chain links TRBV5-5 to TRBJ2-5; 16 positions agree with TRBD2. V shed 2 bases and J 3 bases; nucleotides not matched to a gene: 1. Germline-derived CDR1 and CDR2 are SGHKS and YYEKEE (reference sequence). The CDR3 is 16 residues long. CDR3 region: CASSLGTSGGEETQYF. CDR3 nucleotide sequence: TGTGCCAGCAGCTTAGGGACTAGCGGGGGGGAAGAGACCCAGTACTTC.

This clone was found once. V usage is TRBV19 and J usage is TRBJ1-4; 7 bases align to TRBD1. The CDR3 is made up of 16 amino acids. V dropped 6 bases and J dropped 0; count of bases not matched to a gene: 7. Germline CDR1 LNHDA, CDR2 SQIVND (reference sequence). CDR3 in amino acids: CASSRTGPATNEKLFF. CDR3 DNA: TGTGCCAGTAGCCGGACAGGACCTGCAACTAATGAAAAACTGTTTTTT. Based on the CDR3 plus reference TRBV19 and TRBJ1-4, the full variable domain is DGGITQSPKYLFRKEGQNVTLSCEQNLNHDAMYWYRQDPGQGLRLIYYSQIVNDFQKGDIAEGYSVSREKKESFPLTVTSAQKNPTAFYLCASSRTGPATNEKLFFGSGTQLSVL.

On this clone: Different DNA sequences within this sample yield the same CDR3. The J gene is TRBJ1-1, the V gene TRBV27; D may be TRBD1 (5 bases). The CDR3 is 13 residues long. The germline gives CDR1 MNHEY, CDR2 SMNVEV (reference sequence). The germline V and J ends were trimmed by 3 bases and 0 bases, with 5 bases remaining between them. CDR3 loop: CASSLTVNTEAFF. The CDR3 DNA sequence: TGTGCCAGCAGTTTGACAGTGAACACTGAAGCTTTCTTT.

This chain joins TRBV6-1 and TRBJ1-3; D is unresolved. V was clipped by 4 bases and J by 0 bases, with 16 bases between them. The CDR3 is 17 amino acids. Germline V gene sequence: CDR1 MNHNS, CDR2 SASEGT. The CDR3 sequence: CASSAGRVLYSGNTIYF. CDR3 coding DNA: TGTGCCAGCAGTGCTGGGAGGGTTCTCTACTCTGGAAACACCATATATTTT.

The rearrangement links TRBV5-1 to TRBJ1-4; D gene ambiguous. Deletions cut 0 bases from V and 7 bases from J, with 10 bases between. From germline, CDR1 is SGHRS and CDR2 YFSETQ. The CDR3 runs 14 residues. CDR3 nucleotides: TGCGCCAGCAGCTTGGATAAGCCGGGTGAAAAACTGTTTTTT. This gives the protein CASSLDKPGEKLFF.

This clone came up once. The chain employs TRBV19 and TRBJ1-2; D is ambiguous. Germline lookup yields CDR1 LNHDA and CDR2 SQIVND (reference sequence). The CDR3 has 14 amino acids. Trimming pared 0 bases from V and 3 bases from J, leaving 8 bases between. The CDR3, as DNA: TGTGCCAGTAGTATAGAGCCGGACTACTATGGCTACACCTTC. It encodes CASSIEPDYYGYTF.

A single count supports this clone. The chain recombines TRBV23-1 with TRBJ2-5; 7 bases map to TRBD1. TRBV23-1 is annotated as an ORF whose role is uncertain. Trimming took 11 bases from V and 5 from J; bases not matched to a gene: 8. The CDR3 is 12 residues long. The CDR3 spells CASADREETQYF. Here the CDR3 DNA reads TGCGCCTCAGCCGACAGGGAGGAGACCCAGTACTTC.

As to this clone: Different DNA sequences within this sample yield the same CDR3. The chain employs TRBV5-1 and TRBJ1-1; 9 bases are a match to TRBD1. This CDR3 is built from 13 residues. The germline gives CDR1 SGHRS, CDR2 YFSETQ. V was clipped by 5 bases and J by 3 bases; unmatched bases: 2. The CDR3 reads CASSRTGDTEAFF. DNA of the CDR3: TGCGCCAGCAGTCGGACAGGGGACACTGAAGCTTTCTTT. The full variable domain, rest sourced from reference TRBV5-1 and TRBJ1-1, is KAGVTQTPRYLIKTRGQQVTLSCSPISGHRSVSWYQQTPGQGLQFLFEYFSETQRNKGNFPGRFSGRQFSNSRSEMNVSTLELGDSALYLCASSRTGDTEAFFGQGTRLTVV.

This chain connects TRBV11-3 to TRBJ2-5, with 9 bases identical to TRBD1. Germline lookup yields CDR1 SGHNT and CDR2 YENEEA. CDR3 size: 16 residues. Germline trimming cut 5 bases from V and 1 base from J; bases unmatched to any gene: 8. As DNA, the CDR3 is TGTGCCAGCAGCCAACGGACAGGGGAGGGCCAAGAGACCCAGTACTTC. This sequence encodes CASSQRTGEGQETQYF.

V usage is TRBV11-3 and J usage is TRBJ2-2; D remains ambiguous. The germline CDR1 and CDR2 sequences are SGHNT and YENEEA. V lost 1 base and J 2 bases, leaving 2 bases between the germline ends. The CDR3 runs 13 residues. The CDR3 is CASSLANTGELFF. In DNA, the CDR3 is TGTGCCAGCAGCTTAGCTAACACCGGGGAGCTGTTTTTT.

This clone has just one count. The V and J genes are TRBV2 and TRBJ1-1; D possibly corresponds to TRBD1 (5 bases). Trimming pared 2 bases from V and 5 bases from J, leaving 15 bases between. Per germline, CDR1 SNHLY and CDR2 FYNNEI. This CDR3 region has 15 residues. CDR3 coding DNA: TGTGCCAGCAGTGAAAGTACGCAGGGAAAAACTGAAGCTTTCTTT. As protein: CASSESTQGKTEAFF.

The V and J genes are TRBV6-5 and TRBJ2-1, with D unclear. Germline CDR1 MNHEY, CDR2 SVGAGI. V lost 4 bases and J 6 bases, leaving 13 bases between the germline ends. The CDR3 extends over 14 amino acids. CDR3 nucleotide sequence: TGTGCCAGCAGTTTTTCCCCCTTTCCCAATGAGCAGTTCTTC. It specifies CASSFSPFPNEQFF.

The chain has TRBV27 and TRBJ1-2; D ambiguous. Between the trimmed V and J ends, which lost 3 bases and 5 bases, there was a span of 16 bases. This CDR3 comprises 15 residues. Germline V CDR1 and CDR2: MNHEY, SMNVEV (reference sequence). CDR3 residues: CASSFATPMPYGYTF. CDR3 coding DNA: TGTGCCAGCAGTTTCGCTACTCCGATGCCTTATGGCTACACCTTC.